This TCR beta chain comes out of a study of blood T cell repertoires in COVID-19. Study-wide context: From T cells, B-cell-depleted T cells, or PBMCs came the material, which was cDNA or gDNA.

TCRdb keeps only in-frame clones here, not all; method: immunoSEQ multiplex PCR. The sample has roughly 71,000 clones, roughly 85% seen once. This TCR derives from a woman over 75 with acute or convalescent COVID-19. The sample was peripheral blood.

CDR3 region: CASSYHSGVSGYTF. DNA for the CDR3: TGTGCCAGCAGTTACCATTCAGGGGTTAGTGGCTACACCTTC. J is TRBJ1-2 and V is TRBV6-2 or TRBV6-3; tentatively, D is TRBD1 (6 bases). The V and J ends lost 2 bases and 7 bases respectively, with 14 bases between them. The CDR3 consists of 14 residues. Germline V gene lookup returns CDR1 MNHEY and CDR2 SVGEGT.